This T cell receptor beta chain was obtained from a study of OX40 agonist ivuxolimab in advanced cancers. Study-level information: Males comprised about 78% of the group, whose mean age was about 62 years (range 23 to 79). Under the entry rules, prior anti-PD-1, anti-PD-L1 or anti-CTLA-4 therapy was allowed, and 35% to 40% had some.

CDR3 length equals 15 residues. Germline V gives CDR1 LGHNA, CDR2 YSLEER. Notes on this clone: No antigen is known for it. Relative to the germline gene, one junction end is altered; a read error may explain this.

Study results and caveats: Relatively little clonal expansion, among the lowest observed, appeared in partial responders at 0.1-3.0 mg/kg.

The method was immunoSEQ multiplex PCR; TCRdb's version includes in-frame clones alone and lacks a portion of them. The sample yields tens of thousands of clones, about 85% seen once. V is TRBV4-3 and J is TRBJ2-3; D gene uncertain. The sequences come from CD4+ or CD8+ T cells sorted from blood, collected in a trial of the OX40 agonist ivuxolimab. The clonotype originates from an adult with an advanced solid tumor such as melanoma, head and neck, liver or kidney cancer. For the CDR3, the DNA is TGCGCCAGCAGCCAAGATTTGGGCATTGGAGATGCGCAGTATTTT. It specifies CASSQDLGIGDAQYF.